This T cell receptor beta chain was captured by sequencing in a study of cytomegalovirus exposure and HLA in healthy donors. Study background: An early data release held 79 million or so unique TCRs from HLA-typed donors. Study results and caveats: A later analysis associated 16,000 or so TCR beta sequences with HLA alleles at a 0.05 false discovery rate. The study recorded 164 TCR beta chains that were cytomegalovirus-associated. CMV antigen specificity of a few CMV-associated chains was confirmed in vitro.

The CDR3 length is 21 residues. The germline V gene encodes CDR1 SGHDN and CDR2 FVKESK. V gave up 0 bases and J gave up 2 bases; unmatched junction bases: 16. Use of 60 Vbeta and 13 Jbeta primers characterized the PCR. The assay was immunoSEQ multiplex PCR, and TCRdb's table has in-frame clones only and misses some. The table has approximately 100,000 clones, approximately 66% seen once. This clone is a singleton in its sample. Its antigen is not known. The sequenced sample consisted of PBMCs. This chain uses TRBV14 with TRBJ2-1; 10 bases fit TRBD2. The receptor comes from a man aged 40-50 years in good health and CMV-seropositive. As DNA, the CDR3 is TGTGCCAGCAGCCAAGATCTCATAAGGACTAGCGGTGAGGAGGCCTACAATGAGCAGTTCTTC. Amino acids: CASSQDLIRTSGEEAYNEQFF.